The 3 T cell receptor beta chains below were found in one sample sequenced in a study of coeliac disease. Profiled with immunoSEQ multiplex PCR; TCRdb holds only in-frame clones, not every one. The sample lists roughly 4,000 clones, about 59% seen once, with under 6% in the top ten. Material: lymphocytes from the gut lamina propria. Receptors originate from a man aged 65 to 85 without celiac disease.

The J gene is TRBJ2-5, the V gene TRBV2, with TRBD1 as a possible D gene (5 bases). CDR1 and CDR2 from the germline V gene are SNHLY and FYNNEI. The length of the CDR3 is 15 residues. V lost 3 bases and J 7 bases, leaving 18 bases between the germline ends. The CDR3 here is CASSEAGPGIGTQYF. CDR3 DNA: TGTGCCAGCAGTGAGGCAGGGCCCGGCATAGGGACCCAGTACTTC.

J is TRBJ1-6 and V is TRBV28; no reliable D call. CDR3 length: 15 residues. The germline V and J ends were trimmed by 4 bases and 3 bases, with 10 bases remaining between them. Germline CDR1 and CDR2: MDHEN and SYDVKM. The CDR3 protein is CASSSNSYYNSPLHF. CDR3 nucleotide sequence: TGTGCCAGCAGTTCCAACAGCTACTATAATTCACCCCTCCACTTT. Drawing the rest from reference TRBV28 and TRBJ1-6, the complete variable domain is DVKVTQSSRYLVKRTGEKVFLECVQDMDHENMFWYRQDPGLGLRLIYFSYDVKMKEKGDIPEGYSVSREKKERFSLILESASTNQTSMYLCASSSNSYYNSPLHFGNGTRLTVT.

The table lists this clone with a few counts. The genes are TRBV29-1 and TRBJ2-1, with 7 bases lining up with TRBD1. Germline V gives CDR1 SQVTM, CDR2 ANQGSEA. V lost 7 bases to trimming and J lost 7 bases; unmatched junction nucleotides: 7. The CDR3 length is 12 residues. This chain's CDR3 is CSGSTGLNEQFF. As DNA, the CDR3 is TGCAGCGGATCGACAGGGTTGAATGAGCAGTTCTTC.